Listed below are T cell receptor beta chains from one sample, sequenced in a study of blood T cell repertoires in COVID-19. Assay used: immunoSEQ multiplex PCR; TCRdb lists only in-frame clones, some missing. In the table there are around 400,000 clones, approximately 87% of which are singletons. The sample taken for sequencing was peripheral blood. These receptor sequences come from a woman aged 60-75 years with COVID-19, enrolled during active disease. Both conserved end residues are part of each CDR3. Fields, in order: J gene, V gene, D gene, clone size, CDR3 protein, CDR3 DNA. The D gene is left open where the match is weak. Only part of the rows carry a size: once, few, many, or a class if the clone is expanded.

j_call: TRBJ1-1
v_call: TRBV3-1/TRBV3-2
d_call: TRBD1
clone_size: .
cdr3_aa: CASSQSDRVSEAFF
cdr3_nt: TGTGCCAGCAGCCAAAGTGACAGGGTCTCTGAAGCTTTCTTT

j_call: TRBJ2-3
v_call: TRBV12-3/TRBV12-4
d_call: .
clone_size: .
cdr3_aa: CASQGPSTDTQYF
cdr3_nt: TGTGCCAGTCAGGGGCCTAGCACAGATACGCAGTATTTT

j_call: TRBJ1-2
v_call: TRBV6-4
d_call: .
clone_size: .
cdr3_aa: CASSVNGDYGYTF
cdr3_nt: TGTGCCAGCAGTGTCAACGGGGATTATGGCTACACCTTC

j_call: TRBJ1-1
v_call: TRBV15
d_call: .
clone_size: .
cdr3_aa: CATSRSGVLNTEAFF
cdr3_nt: TGTGCCACCAGCAGATCCGGGGTACTTAACACTGAAGCTTTCTTT

j_call: TRBJ2-3
v_call: TRBV5-4
d_call: TRBD1
clone_size: .
cdr3_aa: CASSMGQRTDTQYF
cdr3_nt: TGTGCCAGCAGCATGGGACAGCGCACAGATACGCAGTATTTT

j_call: TRBJ2-5
v_call: TRBV13
d_call: TRBD1
clone_size: .
cdr3_aa: CASSARQGRRETQYF
cdr3_nt: TGTGCCAGCAGCGCCCGACAGGGGAGGAGGGAGACCCAGTACTTC

j_call: TRBJ2-7
v_call: TRBV7-6
d_call: .
clone_size: .
cdr3_aa: CASSLERGSTYEQYF
cdr3_nt: TGTGCCAGCAGCTTAGAACGGGGGAGCACCTACGAGCAGTACTTC

j_call: TRBJ2-2
v_call: TRBV14
d_call: .
clone_size: .
cdr3_aa: CASSWTTGSNTGELFF
cdr3_nt: TGTGCCAGCAGCTGGACGACAGGCTCGAACACCGGGGAGCTGTTTTTT

j_call: TRBJ2-5
v_call: TRBV11-2
d_call: .
clone_size: .
cdr3_aa: CASSLGLAETQYF
cdr3_nt: TGTGCCAGCAGCTTAGGGCTAGCAGAGACCCAGTACTTC

j_call: TRBJ2-3
v_call: TRBV5-1
d_call: TRBD2
clone_size: .
cdr3_aa: CASSLAGPGTDTQYF
cdr3_nt: TGCGCCAGCAGCCTAGCGGGCCCAGGCACAGATACGCAGTATTTT

j_call: TRBJ1-2
v_call: TRBV3-1/TRBV3-2
d_call: .
clone_size: .
cdr3_aa: CASNLQGRGYGYTF
cdr3_nt: TGTGCCAGCAACTTACAGGGAAGGGGCTATGGCTACACCTTC

j_call: TRBJ1-1
v_call: TRBV18
d_call: .
clone_size: .
cdr3_aa: CASSASTGEVTEAFF
cdr3_nt: TGTGCCAGCTCAGCTAGTACAGGAGAAGTAACTGAAGCTTTCTTT

j_call: TRBJ2-3
v_call: TRBV9
d_call: .
clone_size: .
cdr3_aa: CASSVGGPDTQYF
cdr3_nt: TGTGCCAGCAGCGTTGGCGGCCCAGATACGCAGTATTTT

j_call: TRBJ1-4
v_call: TRBV19
d_call: .
clone_size: .
cdr3_aa: CASSIERRTTNEKLFF
cdr3_nt: TGTGCCAGTAGTATAGAACGGCGGACTACTAATGAAAAACTGTTTTTT

j_call: TRBJ1-5
v_call: TRBV21-1
d_call: .
clone_size: .
cdr3_aa: CASSRRGGQPLNQPQHF
cdr3_nt: TGTGCCAGCAGTCGGAGGGGCGGCCAACCGCTAAATCAGCCCCAGCATTTT

j_call: TRBJ1-2
v_call: TRBV3-1/TRBV3-2
d_call: .
clone_size: .
cdr3_aa: CASSPKSKGGGYTF
cdr3_nt: TGTGCCAGCAGCCCCAAGTCGAAGGGAGGGGGCTACACCTTC

j_call: TRBJ1-5
v_call: TRBV5-1
d_call: .
clone_size: .
cdr3_aa: CASSSGQLAEPQHF
cdr3_nt: TGCGCCAGCAGCTCCGGACAGCTCGCAGAGCCCCAGCATTTT

j_call: TRBJ2-7
v_call: TRBV29-1
d_call: TRBD2
clone_size: .
cdr3_aa: CSVDFLAGGRAYEQYF
cdr3_nt: TGCAGCGTTGATTTTCTAGCGGGGGGCCGAGCCTACGAGCAGTACTTC

j_call: TRBJ2-3
v_call: TRBV19
d_call: .
clone_size: .
cdr3_aa: CASSLPPDTQYF
cdr3_nt: TGTGCCAGTAGTCTACCCCCGGATACGCAGTATTTT

j_call: TRBJ1-2
v_call: TRBV19
d_call: .
clone_size: .
cdr3_aa: CASSINGGSGGYTF
cdr3_nt: TGTGCCAGTAGTATAAATGGGGGGAGCGGTGGCTACACCTTC

j_call: TRBJ2-3
v_call: TRBV3-1/TRBV3-2
d_call: .
clone_size: .
cdr3_aa: CASSLRGYTDTQYF
cdr3_nt: TGTGCCAGCAGCCTCCGGGGGTACACAGATACGCAGTATTTT

j_call: TRBJ2-2
v_call: TRBV3-1/TRBV3-2
d_call: .
clone_size: .
cdr3_aa: CASSQRRNTGELFF
cdr3_nt: TGTGCCAGCAGCCAGAGGAGGAACACCGGGGAGCTGTTTTTT

j_call: TRBJ1-1
v_call: TRBV14
d_call: .
clone_size: .
cdr3_aa: CASSQGRGIGNTEAFF
cdr3_nt: TGTGCCAGCAGCCAAGGTCGAGGGATTGGCAACACTGAAGCTTTCTTT

j_call: TRBJ1-6
v_call: TRBV6-5
d_call: .
clone_size: .
cdr3_aa: CASSYARFYNSPLHF
cdr3_nt: TGTGCCAGCAGTTACGCACGGTTCTATAATTCACCCCTCCACTTT

j_call: TRBJ1-2
v_call: TRBV28
d_call: .
clone_size: many
cdr3_aa: CASRDSTEETGYTF
cdr3_nt: TGTGCCAGCCGCGACAGTACAGAGGAAACGGGCTACACCTTC

j_call: TRBJ1-5
v_call: TRBV19
d_call: TRBD1
clone_size: .
cdr3_aa: CASSSPDRGSGQPQHF
cdr3_nt: TGTGCCAGTAGTTCCCCGGACAGGGGGTCTGGACAGCCCCAGCATTTT

j_call: TRBJ1-1
v_call: TRBV5-4
d_call: TRBD1
clone_size: .
cdr3_aa: CASSAKGTGNTEAFF
cdr3_nt: TGTGCCAGCAGCGCCAAAGGGACAGGAAACACTGAAGCTTTCTTT

j_call: TRBJ1-2
v_call: TRBV19
d_call: TRBD1
clone_size: .
cdr3_aa: CASRARGQGYGYTF
cdr3_nt: TGTGCCAGTAGGGCCCGGGGACAGGGATATGGCTACACCTTC

j_call: TRBJ2-7
v_call: TRBV11-2
d_call: TRBD2
clone_size: .
cdr3_aa: CASSLGGGGLSYEQYF
cdr3_nt: TGTGCCAGCAGCTTAGGGGGGGGAGGGTTATCCTACGAGCAGTACTTC

j_call: TRBJ1-2
v_call: TRBV5-1
d_call: TRBD1
clone_size: .
cdr3_aa: CASSSGEDRGNYGYTF
cdr3_nt: TGCGCCAGCAGCTCAGGGGAGGACAGGGGAAACTATGGCTACACCTTC

j_call: TRBJ1-5
v_call: TRBV12-3/TRBV12-4
d_call: .
clone_size: .
cdr3_aa: CASSFGQQPQHF
cdr3_nt: TGTGCCAGCAGTTTCGGACAGCAGCCCCAGCATTTT

j_call: TRBJ1-5
v_call: TRBV2
d_call: .
clone_size: .
cdr3_aa: CASSYSSNQPQHF
cdr3_nt: TGTGCCAGCAGTTACAGCTCCAATCAGCCCCAGCATTTT

j_call: TRBJ1-1
v_call: TRBV6-5
d_call: .
clone_size: few
cdr3_aa: CASSSETGEAFF
cdr3_nt: TGTGCCAGCAGTTCTGAGACAGGTGAAGCTTTCTTT

j_call: TRBJ2-3
v_call: TRBV5-8
d_call: TRBD2
clone_size: .
cdr3_aa: CASSLSTSVGDTQYF
cdr3_nt: TGTGCCAGCAGCTTGTCGACTAGCGTCGGAGATACGCAGTATTTT

j_call: TRBJ1-6
v_call: TRBV18
d_call: .
clone_size: .
cdr3_aa: CASSGRGDSPLHF
cdr3_nt: TGTGCCAGCTCAGGGAGGGGGGACTCACCCCTCCACTTT

j_call: TRBJ1-1
v_call: TRBV18
d_call: .
clone_size: .
cdr3_aa: CASSSGGDTEAFF
cdr3_nt: TGTGCCAGCTCAAGCGGGGGGGACACTGAAGCTTTCTTT

j_call: TRBJ1-1
v_call: TRBV19
d_call: .
clone_size: .
cdr3_aa: CASSLLQGPEAFF
cdr3_nt: TGTGCCAGTAGTCTCCTACAGGGTCCCGAAGCTTTCTTT

j_call: TRBJ2-2
v_call: TRBV30
d_call: TRBD1
clone_size: .
cdr3_aa: CAWTQGSVNTGELFF
cdr3_nt: TGTGCCTGGACACAGGGGAGCGTGAACACCGGGGAGCTGTTTTTT

j_call: TRBJ2-7
v_call: TRBV5-1
d_call: TRBD1
clone_size: .
cdr3_aa: CASSLTGDTYEQYF
cdr3_nt: TGCGCCAGCAGTTTAACAGGGGATACCTACGAGCAGTACTTC

j_call: TRBJ2-3
v_call: TRBV6-5
d_call: .
clone_size: few
cdr3_aa: CASSSMGGGTDTQYF
cdr3_nt: TGTGCCAGCAGTTCGATGGGAGGCGGCACAGATACGCAGTATTTT